This T cell receptor (beta chain) was captured by sequencing in a study of tumor and adjacent non-tumor tissue in lung cancer. Across the whole study: Samples averaged roughly 4.2 million productive TCRbeta reads each. Findings and limits, study-wide: Top 100 clones took a larger repertoire share in normal lung.

Germline values: CDR1 DFQATT, CDR2 SNEGSKA (reference sequence). CDR3 length equals 14 residues. A modified ARM-PCR protocol with three rounds of nested PCR amplified TCRbeta. TCRdb re-called the multiplex PCR reads with MiXCR, one entry per CDR3 protein. Of 60,000 to 90,000 distinct CDR3 sequences listed, around 70% are singletons. RNA was extracted from bulk tissue without any cell sorting. More than 3 cm separated this lung sample from the edge of the tumor. A word on this clonotype: The target antigen is unknown. At one end the junction does not follow the germline gene, possibly because of a read error.

V gene TRBV20-1 combines with J gene TRBJ2-1, with TRBD2 matching over 9 bases. Sequencing input: distant non-tumor lung tissue. This sequence was found in a woman aged 50 to 60 with non-small cell lung cancer. The CDR3: CNAKGGREINEQFF. The CDR3 bases are TGCAATGCTAAGGGCGGGAGGGAGATCAATGAGCAGTTCTTC.